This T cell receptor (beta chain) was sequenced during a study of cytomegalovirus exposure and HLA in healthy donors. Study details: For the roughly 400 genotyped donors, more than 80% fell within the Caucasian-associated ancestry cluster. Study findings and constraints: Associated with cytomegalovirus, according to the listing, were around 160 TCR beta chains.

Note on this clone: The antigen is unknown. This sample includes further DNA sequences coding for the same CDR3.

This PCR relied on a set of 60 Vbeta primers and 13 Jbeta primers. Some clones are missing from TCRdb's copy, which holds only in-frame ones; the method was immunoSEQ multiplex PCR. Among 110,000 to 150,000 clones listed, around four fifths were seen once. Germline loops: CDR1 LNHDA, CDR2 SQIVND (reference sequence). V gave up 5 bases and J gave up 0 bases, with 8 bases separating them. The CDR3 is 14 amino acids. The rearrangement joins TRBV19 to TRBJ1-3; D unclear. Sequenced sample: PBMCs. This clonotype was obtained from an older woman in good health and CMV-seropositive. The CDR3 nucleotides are TGTGCCAGTAGTTCCGGAGGCTCTGGAAACACCATATATTTT. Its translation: CASSSGGSGNTIYF.